This T cell receptor beta chain was identified in a study of cytomegalovirus exposure and HLA in healthy donors. Study results and limitations: TCR beta V segments were, for the most part, productive about 87% or about 30% of the time in an earlier analysis. Later work showed greater clonal expansion in HLA-associated TCR beta chains than in equally common others.

As to this clone: Its antigen is unknown.

The PCR contained 60 Vbeta and 13 Jbeta primers. Authors' processing steps: Per a later analysis, the number of unique TCR beta chains was around 79 million, of which roughly 11 million were shared. TCRdb's table, derived via immunoSEQ multiplex PCR, lists solely in-frame clones and lacks some. Clonal size and the V and J genes are those of that table, whereas D and trimming came from the DNA. The table records around 150,000 clones, less than 85% of them present only once. The clonotype comes from a man aged 55 to 69 in good health and CMV-seronegative. The sample was PBMCs.

This CDR3 is CASSKLRLAGWGHTCYEQFF. DNA of the CDR3: TGTGCCAGCAGCAAACTTCGCCTAGCGGGATGGGGACATACCTGCTATGAGCAGTTCTTC. The genes are TRBV21-1 and TRBJ2-1; TRBD2 is the table's D call and was not checked against the DNA. TRBV21-1 is classified as a pseudogene. The CDR3 is made up of 20 amino acids.